Sequencing of this T cell receptor beta chain was carried out in a study of neoadjuvant nivolumab and ipilimumab in lung cancer. Study details: Patients got nivolumab 3 mg/kg on days 1, 15 and 29; combination added ipilimumab 1 mg/kg day 1.

Sequenced by immunoSEQ multiplex PCR; TCRdb stores in-frame clones only, minus some. Of fewer than 30,000 clones listed, 82% are singletons. Trimming pared 3 bases from V and 8 bases from J, leaving 8 bases between. CDR3 length: 12 residues. CDR1 SNHLY and CDR2 FYNNEI come from the germline V gene. This clone showed up just a few times. This clonotype originated in an adult with non-small cell lung cancer. J is TRBJ2-1 and V is TRBV2, with D uncertain. Source: tumor tissue, taken after neoadjuvant nivolumab, alone or with ipilimumab, at or shortly before surgery. CDR3 nucleotides: TGTGCCAGCAGTGAGATAGGCCATGAGCAGTTCTTC. It yields the protein CASSEIGHEQFF.